These 12 T cell receptor beta chains share one sample of origin, sequenced in a study of blood T cell repertoires in COVID-19. This table comes from immunoSEQ multiplex PCR, and its TCRdb copy is limited to in-frame clones, with some not included. The sample lists about 190,000 clones, roughly 80% occurring once. Specimen: PBMCs or T cells enriched from blood (not recorded which). The receptors shown here come from a woman aged 25 to 45 who had recovered from COVID-19.

The chain links TRBV5-4 to TRBJ2-1; TRBD2 aligns across 11 bases. This CDR3 comprises 15 residues. CDR1 and CDR2 from the germline V gene are SGHNT and YYREEE (reference sequence). The trim removed 0 bases at V and 11 bases at J, leaving 7 bases unmatched. CDR3 amino acids: CASSLGSLAGGQQFF. The CDR3 coding sequence is TGTGCCAGCAGCTTGGGTAGTCTAGCGGGGGGACAGCAGTTCTTC.

The V call is TRBV5-1, the J call TRBJ2-1; 10 nucleotides match TRBD2. The CDR3 spans 16 residues. After removal of 0 bases from V and 5 bases from J, the junction contained 5 bases not matched to a gene. CDR1 SGHRS and CDR2 YFSETQ come from the germline V gene. The CDR3 protein is CASSLAPGLANNEQFF. The CDR3 DNA is TGCGCCAGCAGCTTGGCCCCGGGACTAGCGAACAATGAGCAGTTCTTC.

CDR3 nucleotide sequence: TGTGCCAGTAGTATAACAAGCGGGACCTACAATGAGCAGTTCTTC. Translation: CASSITSGTYNEQFF. The V and J genes are TRBV19 and TRBJ2-1; 7 positions match TRBD2. Unmatched junction bases numbered 3, after V lost 2 bases and J lost 2 bases. The CDR3 has 15 residues. The germline CDR1 and CDR2 sequences are LNHDA and SQIVND (reference sequence).

This clone was seen just once. This rearrangement joins TRBV4-1 to TRBJ2-7; D is unclear. This CDR3 is built from 15 residues. Germline values: CDR1 MGHRA, CDR2 YSYEKL. Trimming removed 0 bases from V and 0 bases from J, with 9 bases in between. In DNA, the CDR3 is TGCGCCAGCAGCCAAGATCTGAGCACCTCCTACGAGCAGTACTTC. It yields the protein CASSQDLSTSYEQYF.

The chain couples TRBV29-1 to TRBJ2-2, with D perhaps matching TRBD2 (5 bases). The CDR3 is 11 amino acids. With 4 bases removed from V and 6 bases from J, the gap between germline ends came to 6 bases. Germline-derived CDR1 and CDR2 are SQVTM and ANQGSEA. Here the CDR3 reads CSVGGAGELFF. The CDR3 DNA reads as TGCAGCGTTGGGGGAGCCGGGGAGCTGTTTTTT.

This chain uses TRBV5-6 with TRBJ1-2, with 7 bases matching TRBD1. This CDR3 contains 13 residues. CDR1 and CDR2 (germline): SGHDT, YYEEEE. The J segment lost 4 bases and the V segment lost 4 bases, leaving 4 bases of the junction unmatched. The CDR3 spells CASSHRDSYGYTF. The CDR3 region has the DNA TGTGCCAGCAGCCATCGGGACAGCTATGGCTACACCTTC.

CDR3 region: CASSPRGGDTDTQYF. The CDR3 nucleotides read TGTGCCAGCAGCCCGCGGGGGGGCGACACAGATACGCAGTATTTT. This chain joins TRBV11-2 and TRBJ2-3; the match to TRBD2 covers 9 bases. The trim removed 5 bases at V and 2 bases at J, leaving 5 bases unmatched. CDR1 is SGHAT and CDR2 is FQNNGV in the germline V gene. The CDR3 loop spans 15 amino acids.

V usage is TRBV3-1 (or the pseudogene TRBV3-2) and J usage is TRBJ2-1, with TRBD2 matching over 14 bases. V gave up 5 bases and J gave up 7 bases; unmatched junction bases: 10. The CDR3 is 17 amino acids. The V gene's germline CDR1 is LGHDT and CDR2 YNNKEL (reference sequence). The CDR3 region has the DNA TGTGCCAGCAGCGCCCGACTAGCGGGAGGGGTGGGTAATGAGCAGTTCTTC. Its protein is CASSARLAGGVGNEQFF.

The chain has TRBV5-1 and TRBJ2-5; 7 bases are a match to TRBD1. The V and J ends lost 6 bases and 1 base, in that order; junction bases with no gene match: 9. Germline V gives CDR1 SGHRS, CDR2 YFSETQ. The CDR3 is 15 amino acids. The chain's CDR3 is CASIWTGQPQETQYF. The CDR3 DNA reads as TGCGCCAGCATTTGGACAGGCCAGCCCCAAGAGACCCAGTACTTC. The whole variable domain, filled in from reference TRBV5-1 and TRBJ2-5, reads KAGVTQTPRYLIKTRGQQVTLSCSPISGHRSVSWYQQTPGQGLQFLFEYFSETQRNKGNFPGRFSGRQFSNSRSEMNVSTLELGDSALYLCASIWTGQPQETQYFGPGTRLLVL.

This chain links TRBV9 with TRBJ2-3; 11 nucleotides align to TRBD1. This CDR3 contains 16 residues. Germline trimming cut 2 bases from V and 3 bases from J; bases unmatched to any gene: 5. The germline V gene encodes CDR1 SGDLS and CDR2 YYNGEE. The CDR3 region is CASSVYRDRGTDTQYF. The CDR3 DNA is TGTGCCAGCAGCGTCTACCGGGACAGGGGGACAGATACGCAGTATTTT.

J is TRBJ2-1 and V is TRBV12-5, with 8 bases aligning to TRBD1. There are 14 residues in the CDR3. The junction had 5 bases not matched to a gene; V was cut back by 1 base and J by 9 bases. Germline CDR1 and CDR2: LGHNT and FRNRAP. The chain's CDR3 is CASGLGQGSSEQFF. CDR3 in DNA: TGTGCTAGTGGTTTGGGACAGGGGTCGTCTGAGCAGTTCTTC.

V gene TRBV15 combines with J gene TRBJ1-3; 7 nucleotides agree with TRBD1. V lost 5 bases and J lost 6; bases outside the gene matches: 7. The CDR3 contains 14 residues. The germline V gene has CDR1 LNHNV and CDR2 YYDKDF (reference sequence). The CDR3 DNA reads TGTGCCACCAGCTCAGAGAGGGGGCTAAACACCATATATTTT. It encodes CATSSERGLNTIYF.